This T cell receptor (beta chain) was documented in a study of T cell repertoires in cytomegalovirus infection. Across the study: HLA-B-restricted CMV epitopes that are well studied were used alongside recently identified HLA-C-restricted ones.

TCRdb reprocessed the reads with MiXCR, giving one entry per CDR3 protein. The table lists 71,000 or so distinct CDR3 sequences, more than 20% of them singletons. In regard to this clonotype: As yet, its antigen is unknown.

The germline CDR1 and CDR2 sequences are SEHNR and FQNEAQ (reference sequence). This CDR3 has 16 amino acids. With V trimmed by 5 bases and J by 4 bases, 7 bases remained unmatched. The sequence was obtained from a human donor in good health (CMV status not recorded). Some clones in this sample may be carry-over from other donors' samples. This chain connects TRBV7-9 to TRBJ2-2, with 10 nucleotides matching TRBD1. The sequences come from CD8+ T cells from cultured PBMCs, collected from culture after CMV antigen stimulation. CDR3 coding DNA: TGTGCCAGCAGCCCTCAGACAGGGGGCCCCACCGGGGAGCTGTTTTTT. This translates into CASSPQTGGPTGELFF.